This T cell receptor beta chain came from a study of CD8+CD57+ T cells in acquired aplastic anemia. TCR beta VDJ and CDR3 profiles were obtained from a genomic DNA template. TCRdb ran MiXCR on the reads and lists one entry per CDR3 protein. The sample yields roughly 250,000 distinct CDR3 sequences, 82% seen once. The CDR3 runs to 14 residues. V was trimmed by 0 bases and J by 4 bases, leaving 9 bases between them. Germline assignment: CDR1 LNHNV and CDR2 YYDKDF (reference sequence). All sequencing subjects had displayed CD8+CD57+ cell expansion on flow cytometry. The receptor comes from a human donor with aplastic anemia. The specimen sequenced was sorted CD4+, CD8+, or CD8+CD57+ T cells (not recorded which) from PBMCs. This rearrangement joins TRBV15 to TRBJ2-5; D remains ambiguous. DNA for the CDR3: TGTGCCACCAGCAGAGATCGAGGTTTAGAGACCCAGTACTTC. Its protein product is CATSRDRGLETQYF.